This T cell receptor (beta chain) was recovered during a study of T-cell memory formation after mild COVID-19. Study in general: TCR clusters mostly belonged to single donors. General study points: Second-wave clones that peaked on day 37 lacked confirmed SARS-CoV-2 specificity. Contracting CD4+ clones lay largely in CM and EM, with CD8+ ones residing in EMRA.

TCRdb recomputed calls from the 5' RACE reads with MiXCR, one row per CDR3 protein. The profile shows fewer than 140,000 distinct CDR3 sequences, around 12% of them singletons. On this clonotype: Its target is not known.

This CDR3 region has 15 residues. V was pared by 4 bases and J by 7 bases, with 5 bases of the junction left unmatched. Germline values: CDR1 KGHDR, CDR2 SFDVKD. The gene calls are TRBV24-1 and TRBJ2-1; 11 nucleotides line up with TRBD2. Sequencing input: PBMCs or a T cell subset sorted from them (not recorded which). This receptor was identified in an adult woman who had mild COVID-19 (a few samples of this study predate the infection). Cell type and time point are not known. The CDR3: CATSEIAGGRNEQFF. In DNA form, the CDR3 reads TGTGCCACCAGTGAGATAGCGGGGGGGAGGAATGAGCAGTTCTTC.